The 5 T cell receptor beta chains below were found in one sample sequenced in a study of T cell responses to AZD1222 COVID-19 vaccine. Only in-frame clones appear in the TCRdb table, and some are missing; sequencing was by immunoSEQ multiplex PCR. The data show 100,000 to 150,000 clones, about 87% seen once. The sequencing used peripheral blood, collected on day 0 of AZD1222 vaccination. These TCRs come from an adult in good health.

In its sample, this clone was seen once. The CDR3 is CASRPVGQEGSYGYTF. The CDR3 DNA sequence: TGTGCCAGCAGACCTGTCGGGCAGGAGGGTTCCTATGGCTACACCTTC. J is TRBJ1-2 and V is TRBV9, with D unresolved. The CDR3 contains 16 residues. Trimming left V 5 bases short and J 4 bases short, with 21 bases between. The germline CDR1 and CDR2 sequences are SGDLS and YYNGEE. Full variable domain (remainder filled in from reference TRBV9 and TRBJ1-2): DSGVTQTPKHLITATGQRVTLRCSPRSGDLSVYWYQQSLDQGLQFLIQYYNGEERAKGNILERFSAQQFPDLHSELNLSSLELGDSALYFCASRPVGQEGSYGYTFGSGTRLTVV.

The chain carries TRBV12-5 and TRBJ1-4; weak D call: TRBD1 (6 bases). CDR1 is LGHNT, CDR2 FRNRAP, per germline. The CDR3 contains 15 residues. V shed 1 base and J shed 5 bases, with 11 bases lying between them. This CDR3 reads CASGLGGGGNEKLFF. Here the CDR3 DNA reads TGTGCTAGTGGTTTGGGCGGCGGGGGCAATGAAAAACTGTTTTTT.

The chain recombines TRBV27 with TRBJ1-1; 11 positions agree with TRBD1. This CDR3 spans 14 amino acids. From germline, CDR1 is MNHEY and CDR2 SMNVEV (reference sequence). Trimming took 7 bases from V and 5 from J; bases not matched to a gene: 6. CDR3 DNA sequence: TGTGCCAGCACCCGGACAGGGGGCTATACTGAAGCTTTCTTT. Its translation: CASTRTGGYTEAFF.

This clone was observed a single time. This chain connects TRBV5-1 to TRBJ2-7, with TRBD1 matching over 9 bases. Germline V gene lookup returns CDR1 SGHRS and CDR2 YFSETQ. The CDR3 has 14 residues. The ends lost 0 bases at V and 6 bases at J; junction bases unmatched: 4. CDR3 in amino acids: CASSLDRGQGEQYF. CDR3 nucleotides: TGCGCCAGCAGCTTGGACAGGGGGCAGGGCGAGCAGTACTTC.

The chain uses TRBV7-8 and TRBJ2-7; weak D call: TRBD2 (6 bases). Deletions cut 5 bases from V and 2 bases from J, with 19 bases between. The CDR3 sequence is 16 residues long. Per germline, CDR1 SGHVS and CDR2 FQNEAQ. CDR3 sequence: CASSKLDGREAYEQYF. The CDR3 region has the DNA TGTGCCAGCAGCAAATTGGACGGCAGGGAGGCCTACGAGCAGTACTTC.